These T cell receptor beta chains were read from a single sample in a study of blood T cell repertoires in COVID-19. TCRdb's copy holds only in-frame clones and misses some; the assay was immunoSEQ multiplex PCR. Counted here are approximately 110,000 clones, 85% to 90% occurring once; the ten biggest clones make up approximately 31%. The sample comprised peripheral blood. The receptors here all came from a woman older than 75 with acute or convalescent COVID-19. Each CDR3 is given with its conserved first and last residue. D genes are given only for firm matches. Where a row states a size, it is once, few, many or the class of an expanded clone; other rows omit it.

j_call	cdr3_length	v_call	clone_size	d_call	cdr3_nt	cdr3_aa
TRBJ2-7	11	TRBV6-5	.	.	TGTGCCAGCAGTTATCGGTACGAGCAGTACTTC	CASSYRYEQYF
TRBJ1-6	15	TRBV28	.	.	TGTGCCAGCACGGGGTTGATATCCTATAATTCACCCCTCCACTTT	CASTGLISYNSPLHF
TRBJ2-5	16	TRBV28	.	TRBD2	TGTGCCAGCAGTCCCTCCGGGACTAGCGGGGAAGAGACCCAGTACTTC	CASSPSGTSGEETQYF
TRBJ2-5	12	TRBV6-8	.	TRBD1	TGTGCCAGCAGGGACAGGGAAGAGACCCAGTACTTC	CASRDREETQYF
TRBJ2-5	15	TRBV10-1	.	TRBD1	TGCGCCACCTCGTCGGGACAGGGGGCTTTAGAGACCCAGTACTTC	CATSSGQGALETQYF
TRBJ2-1	18	TRBV4-3	.	TRBD2	TGCGCCAGCAGCCACCCTCCCGTAACTAGCGGGGGTAACAATGAGCAGTTCTTC	CASSHPPVTSGGNNEQFF
TRBJ1-1	14	TRBV9	once	TRBD1	TGTGCCAGCAGCGAAAGACAGGGAGACACTGAAGCTTTCTTT	CASSERQGDTEAFF
TRBJ1-1	13	TRBV7-8	.	.	TGTGCCAGCACCTTCTTGGTTAGCGCTGAAGCTTTCTTT	CASTFLVSAEAFF
TRBJ2-7	14	TRBV23-1	once	TRBD1	TGCGCCAGCAGTCAAACCGGACAGGACTACGAGCAGTACTTC	CASSQTGQDYEQYF
TRBJ1-5	13	TRBV19	.	.	TGTGCCAGTAGTATAGATTCGGATCAGCCCCAGCATTTT	CASSIDSDQPQHF
TRBJ1-1	13	TRBV12-3/TRBV12-4	.	.	TGTGCCAGCAACACTAATTCGTACACTGAAGCTTTCTTT	CASNTNSYTEAFF
TRBJ2-2	13	TRBV5-8	.	.	TGTGCCAGCAGCTTGGGAGTCACCGGGGAGCTGTTTTTT	CASSLGVTGELFF
TRBJ2-6	15	TRBV28	.	.	TGTGCCAGCAGCCAAGGGGGTTCTGGGGCCAACGTCCTGACTTTC	CASSQGGSGANVLTF
TRBJ1-2	13	TRBV7-9	.	.	TGTGCCAGCAGCTACTCACTCAACTATGGCTACACCTTC	CASSYSLNYGYTF
TRBJ2-3	19	TRBV4-1	.	.	TGCGCCAGCAGCCTCAGATCGGGGCGGGGTACTTCTAGCACAGATACGCAGTATTTT	CASSLRSGRGTSSTDTQYF
TRBJ1-1	16	TRBV4-1	once	.	TGCGCCAGCAGCCAAGAAACCATGACAGGGAACACTGAAGCTTTCTTT	CASSQETMTGNTEAFF
TRBJ2-7	12	TRBV10-3	.	.	TGTGCCATCAGGACACCGACCTACGAGCAGTACTTC	CAIRTPTYEQYF
TRBJ2-3	14	TRBV4-1	.	.	TGCGCCAGCAGCCACCCTTCGGGCACAGATACGCAGTATTTT	CASSHPSGTDTQYF
TRBJ2-7	14	TRBV27	.	.	TGTGCCAGCAGTAGACACCTCGCCGCCTACGAGCAGTACTTC	CASSRHLAAYEQYF